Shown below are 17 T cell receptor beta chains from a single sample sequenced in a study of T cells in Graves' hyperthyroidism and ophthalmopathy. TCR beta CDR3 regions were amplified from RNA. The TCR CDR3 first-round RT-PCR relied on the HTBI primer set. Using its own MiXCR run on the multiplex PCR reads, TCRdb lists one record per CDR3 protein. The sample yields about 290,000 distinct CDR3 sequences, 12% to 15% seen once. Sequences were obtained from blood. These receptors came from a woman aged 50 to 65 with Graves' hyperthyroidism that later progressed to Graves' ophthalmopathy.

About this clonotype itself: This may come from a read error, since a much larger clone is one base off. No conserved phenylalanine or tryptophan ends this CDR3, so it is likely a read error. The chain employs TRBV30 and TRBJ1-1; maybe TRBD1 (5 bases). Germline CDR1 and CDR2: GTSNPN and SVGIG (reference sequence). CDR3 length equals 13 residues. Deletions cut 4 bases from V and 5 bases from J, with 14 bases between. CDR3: CAWTEGLFTEAFL. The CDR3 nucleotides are TGTGCCTGGACCGAGGGGCTGTTTACTGAAGCTTTCCTT.

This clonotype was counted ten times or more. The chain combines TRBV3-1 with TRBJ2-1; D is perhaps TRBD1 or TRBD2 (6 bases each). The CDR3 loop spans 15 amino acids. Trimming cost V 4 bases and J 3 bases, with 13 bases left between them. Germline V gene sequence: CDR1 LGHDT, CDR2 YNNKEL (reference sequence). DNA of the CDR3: TGTGCCAGCAGCCCGGGGGCTCTTCACTACAATGAGCAGTTCTTC. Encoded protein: CASSPGALHYNEQFF.

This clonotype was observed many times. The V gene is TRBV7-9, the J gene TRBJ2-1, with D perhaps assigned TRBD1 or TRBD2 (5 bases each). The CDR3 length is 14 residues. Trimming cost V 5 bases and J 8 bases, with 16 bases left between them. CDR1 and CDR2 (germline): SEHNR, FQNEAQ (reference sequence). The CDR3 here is CASSPGTASDEQFF. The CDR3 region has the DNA TGTGCCAGCAGCCCGGGGACGGCCTCTGATGAGCAGTTCTTC.

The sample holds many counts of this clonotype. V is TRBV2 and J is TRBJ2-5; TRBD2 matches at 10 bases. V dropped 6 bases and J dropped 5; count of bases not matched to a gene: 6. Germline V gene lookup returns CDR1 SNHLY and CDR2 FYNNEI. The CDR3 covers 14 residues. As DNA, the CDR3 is TGTGCCAGCAGGGCACTAGCGGGACCGGAGACCCAGTACTTC. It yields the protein CASRALAGPETQYF.

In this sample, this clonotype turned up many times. The CDR3 loop is CASSLRDGRTNTEAFF. CDR3 coding DNA: TGTGCCAGCAGTTTACGGGACGGACGCACGAACACTGAAGCTTTCTTT. The rearrangement links TRBV27 to TRBJ1-1, with D tentatively TRBD1 (5 bases). There are 16 residues in the CDR3. Trimming took 2 bases from V and 1 from J, leaving 14 bases between them. The germline gives CDR1 MNHEY, CDR2 SMNVEV (reference sequence).

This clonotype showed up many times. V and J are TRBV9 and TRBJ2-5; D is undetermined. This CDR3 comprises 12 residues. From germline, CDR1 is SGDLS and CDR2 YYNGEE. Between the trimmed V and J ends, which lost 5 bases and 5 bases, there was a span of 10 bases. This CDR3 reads CASSRPLETQYF. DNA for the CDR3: TGTGCCAGCAGTCGTCCGTTGGAGACCCAGTACTTC. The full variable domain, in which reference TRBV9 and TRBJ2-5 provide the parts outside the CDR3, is DSGVTQTPKHLITATGQRVTLRCSPRSGDLSVYWYQQSLDQGLQFLIQYYNGEERAKGNILERFSAQQFPDLHSELNLSSLELGDSALYFCASSRPLETQYFGPGTRLLVL.

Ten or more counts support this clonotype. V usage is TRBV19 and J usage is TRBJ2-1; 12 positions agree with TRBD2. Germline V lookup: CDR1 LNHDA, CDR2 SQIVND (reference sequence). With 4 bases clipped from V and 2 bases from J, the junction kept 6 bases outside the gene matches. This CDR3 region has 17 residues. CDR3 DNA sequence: TGTGCCAGTAGTACCCGGACTAGCGGGACTACCTACAATGAGCAGTTCTTC. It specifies CASSTRTSGTTYNEQFF.

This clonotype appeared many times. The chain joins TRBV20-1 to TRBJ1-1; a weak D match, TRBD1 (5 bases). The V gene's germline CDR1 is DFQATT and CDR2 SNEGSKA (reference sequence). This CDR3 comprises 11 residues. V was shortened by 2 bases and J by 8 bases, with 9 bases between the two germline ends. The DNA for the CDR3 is TGCAGTGCTAGACGGGGCCAAGAAGCTTTCTTT. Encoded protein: CSARRGQEAFF.

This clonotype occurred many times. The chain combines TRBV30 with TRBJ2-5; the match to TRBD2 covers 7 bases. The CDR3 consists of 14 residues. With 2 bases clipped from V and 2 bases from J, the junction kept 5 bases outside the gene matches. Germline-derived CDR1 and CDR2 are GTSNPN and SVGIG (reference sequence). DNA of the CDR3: TGTGCCTGGAGTCCCACAGCGGGGCAAGAGACCCAGTACTTC. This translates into CAWSPTAGQETQYF.

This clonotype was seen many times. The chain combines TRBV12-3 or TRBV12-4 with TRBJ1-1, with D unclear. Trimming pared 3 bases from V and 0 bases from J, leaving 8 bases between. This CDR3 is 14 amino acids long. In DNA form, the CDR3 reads TGTGCCAGCAGTTTTTTTGGGTTGAACACTGAAGCTTTCTTT. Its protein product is CASSFFGLNTEAFF.

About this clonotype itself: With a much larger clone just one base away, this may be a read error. CDR3 residues: CATSLQGANTGELFF. CDR3 in DNA: TGTGCCACCAGCTTACAGGGGGCGAACACCGGGGAGCTGTTTTTT. This chain connects TRBV15 to TRBJ2-2; 8 bases map to TRBD1. The CDR3 consists of 15 residues. The germline V gene encodes CDR1 LNHNV and CDR2 YYDKDF (reference sequence). After removal of 5 bases from V and 0 bases from J, the junction contained 2 bases not matched to a gene.

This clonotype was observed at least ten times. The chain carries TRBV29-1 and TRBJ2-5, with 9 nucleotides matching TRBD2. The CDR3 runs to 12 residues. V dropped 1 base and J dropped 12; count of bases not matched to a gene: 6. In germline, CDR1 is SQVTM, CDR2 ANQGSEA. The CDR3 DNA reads TGCAGCGTTGAAGTACTAGCGGGCCTGAAGTACTTC. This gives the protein CSVEVLAGLKYF.

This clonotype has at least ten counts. The CDR3 here is CASSLLPGQGAKHF. The DNA for the CDR3 is TGCGCCAGCAGCCTACTCCCGGGACAGGGGGCGAAACATTTT. The chain combines TRBV5-1 with TRBJ1-5, with TRBD1 identical over 12 bases. The CDR3 is 14 residues long. The germline V gene encodes CDR1 SGHRS and CDR2 YFSETQ. V gave up 4 bases and J gave up 16 bases; unmatched junction bases: 12.

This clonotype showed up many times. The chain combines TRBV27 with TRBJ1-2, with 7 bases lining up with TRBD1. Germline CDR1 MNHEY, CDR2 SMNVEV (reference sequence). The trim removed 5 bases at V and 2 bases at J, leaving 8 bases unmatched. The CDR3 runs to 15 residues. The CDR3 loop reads CASSPYRGQNYGYTF. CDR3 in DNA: TGTGCCAGCAGTCCGTACAGGGGCCAGAACTATGGCTACACCTTC.

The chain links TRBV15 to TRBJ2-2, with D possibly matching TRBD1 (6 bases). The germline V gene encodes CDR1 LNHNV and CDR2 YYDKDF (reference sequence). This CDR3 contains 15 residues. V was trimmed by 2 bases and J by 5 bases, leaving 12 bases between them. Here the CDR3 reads CATSRTTTGTGELFF. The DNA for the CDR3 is TGTGCCACCAGCAGAACGACTACAGGGACCGGGGAGCTGTTTTTT.

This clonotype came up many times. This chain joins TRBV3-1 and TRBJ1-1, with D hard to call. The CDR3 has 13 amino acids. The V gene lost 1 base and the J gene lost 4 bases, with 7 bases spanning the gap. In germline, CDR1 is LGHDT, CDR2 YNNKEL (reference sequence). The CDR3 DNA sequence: TGTGCCAGCAGCCAAGGGAAATTCACTGAAGCTTTCTTT. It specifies CASSQGKFTEAFF. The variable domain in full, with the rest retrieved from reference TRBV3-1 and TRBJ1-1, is DTAVSQTPKYLVTQMGNDKSIKCEQNLGHDTMYWYKQDSKKFLKIMFSYNNKELIINETVPNRFSPKSPDKAHLNLHINSLELGDSAVYFCASSQGKFTEAFFGQGTRLTVV.

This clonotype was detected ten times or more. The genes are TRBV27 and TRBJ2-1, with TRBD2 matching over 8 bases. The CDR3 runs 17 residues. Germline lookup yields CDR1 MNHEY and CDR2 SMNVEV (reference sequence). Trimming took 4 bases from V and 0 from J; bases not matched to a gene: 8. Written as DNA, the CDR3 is TGTGCCAGCAGTTCCATAGCCGGGACTAGCTCCTACAATGAGCAGTTCTTC. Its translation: CASSSIAGTSSYNEQFF.